This T cell receptor beta chain came from a study of cytomegalovirus exposure and HLA in healthy donors. Worth noting for this clone: Its antigen is as yet unknown.

The germline V and J ends were trimmed by 3 bases and 2 bases, with 11 bases remaining between them. This CDR3 has 15 amino acids. Germline CDR1 reads SEHNR; CDR2 reads FQNEAQ (reference sequence). Profiling relied on immunoSEQ multiplex PCR, and the TCRdb table lists in-frame clones only, not all of them. Found here are 90,000 to 150,000 clones, approximately 85% of them singletons; the top ten hold 4% to 6%. Points from the study as a whole: Reports credit the classifier with highly specific, highly sensitive diagnosis of cytomegalovirus status. Among TCR beta chains, those listed as cytomegalovirus-associated numbered roughly 150. In a later analysis, first-cohort TCR clusters were found to tend to co-occur in the roughly 120 validation repertoires.

From the approximately 120-subject validation cohort, which was separate from the approximately 700-subject first cohort, the donors were drawn. The sequenced sample consisted of PBMCs. The J gene is TRBJ1-3, the V gene TRBV7-9; D perhaps matches TRBD1 (6 bases). This TCR was recovered from a man between 18 and 35 years old in good health and CMV-seronegative. Written as DNA, the CDR3 is TGTGCCAGCAGCTTGGGTACAGGGACTGGAAACACCATATATTTT. Translating gives CASSLGTGTGNTIYF. The whole variable domain, remainder taken from reference TRBV7-9 and TRBJ1-3, is DTGVSQNPRHKITKRGQNVTFRCDPISEHNRLYWYRQTLGQGPEFLTYFQNEAQLEKSRLLSDRFSAERPKGSFSTLEIQRTEQGDSAMYLCASSLGTGTGNTIYFGEGSWLTVV.